The sequence of this T cell receptor (beta chain) was determined in a study of siplizumab effects on memory and regulatory T cells. With 6 bases removed from V and 9 bases from J, the gap between germline ends came to 9 bases. Germline CDR1 and CDR2: KGHSH and LQKENI. The CDR3 contains 11 residues. Notes on this clone: The antigen remains unidentified.

Overall study findings and caveats: Just a small share of alloreactive clones was traced back to unstimulated subsets. Naive T cells were seen as more diverse than memory cells and as major alloresponse contributors.

The method was immunoSEQ multiplex PCR; TCRdb's version includes in-frame clones alone and lacks a portion of them. The profile covers about 82,000 clones, with roughly 90% appearing a single time and more than 1.5% taken by the ten largest. J is TRBJ2-1 and V is TRBV18; tentatively, D is TRBD1 (6 bases). The sequenced material came from Tregs sorted from blood. The sequence was obtained from a human donor in good health. The CDR3, as DNA: TGTGCCAGCTCCACAGGGAGTGAGCAGTTCTTC. Translating gives CASSTGSEQFF.